Each of the 24 T cell receptor beta chains below was sequenced from the same sample in a study of control samples from healthy donors and cancer patients. Assay used: immunoSEQ multiplex PCR; TCRdb lists only in-frame clones, some missing. The sample gives tens of thousands of clones, about 88% of which show up once; about 1.3% is in the top ten. Material: blood. Receptor source: a woman aged 50 to 65 in good health.

The V and J genes are TRBV7-2 and TRBJ2-5, with D possibly TRBD2 on 6 matching bases. Germline-derived CDR1 and CDR2 are SGHTA and FQGNSA. Trimming removed 1 base at V and 5 bases at J, with 14 bases between. This CDR3 spans 15 amino acids. The DNA of the CDR3 is TGTGCCAGCAGCTTAGTAGACTCCCGGGGGGAGACCCAGTACTTC. Encoded protein: CASSLVDSRGETQYF.

This chain connects TRBV7-9 to TRBJ1-3; a weak D match, TRBD1 (6 bases). The length of the CDR3 is 17 residues. The V end was cut by 2 bases, the J end by 0 bases, with 14 bases between. CDR1 is SEHNR and CDR2 is FQNEAQ in the germline V gene (reference sequence). CDR3 protein: CASSLTGGPSSGNTIYF. The DNA for the CDR3 is TGTGCCAGCAGCTTAACGGGGGGGCCAAGCTCTGGAAACACCATATATTTT.

The V call is TRBV6-1, the J call TRBJ1-2; D uncertain. The germline gives CDR1 MNHNS, CDR2 SASEGT. The CDR3 totals 13 residues. V dropped 1 base and J dropped 4 bases, with 7 bases sitting between them. The CDR3 bases are TGTGCCAGCAGTGAAGTCGGCGCCTATGGCTACACCTTC. Amino acid sequence: CASSEVGAYGYTF.

The rearrangement uses TRBV10-3 and TRBJ2-1; 8 nucleotides agree with TRBD2. The length of the CDR3 is 12 residues. CDR1 ENHRY and CDR2 SYGVKD come from the germline V gene. V shed 10 bases, J shed 4 bases, and the junction held 3 bases outside the gene matches. The CDR3 sequence is CATGLDYNEQFF. CDR3 coding DNA: TGTGCCACGGGACTAGATTACAATGAGCAGTTCTTC.

In DNA, the CDR3 is TGTGCCAGCAGTACACCATCGGGGAACGACTATGGCTACACCTTC. Translating it yields CASSTPSGNDYGYTF. V usage is TRBV6-5 and J usage is TRBJ1-2; no clear D. The CDR3 totals 15 residues. V lost 5 bases and J 3 bases, leaving 16 bases between the germline ends. Germline V gives CDR1 MNHEY, CDR2 SVGAGI.

This clone has just one count. The rearrangement uses TRBV4-1 and TRBJ1-4, with TRBD1 as a possible D gene (6 bases). This CDR3 is 17 amino acids long. Between the trimmed V and J ends, which lost 4 bases and 0 bases, there was a span of 15 bases. CDR1 MGHRA and CDR2 YSYEKL come from the germline V gene. CDR3: CASSPGHRGATNEKLFF. The DNA for the CDR3 is TGCGCCAGCAGCCCGGGACATAGGGGAGCAACTAATGAAAAACTGTTTTTT.

The chain combines TRBV6-6 with TRBJ2-3, with 11 nucleotides matching TRBD2. J was trimmed by 5 bases and V by 7 bases; bases with no gene match: 5. The CDR3 length is 14 residues. The V gene's germline CDR1 is MNHNY and CDR2 SVGAGI (reference sequence). The CDR3 loop is CASKPSGGQDTQYF. In nucleotides, the CDR3 is TGTGCCAGCAAACCTAGCGGGGGGCAAGATACGCAGTATTTT.

The chain links TRBV7-6 to TRBJ2-5; D might be TRBD2 (5 bases). Germline lookup yields CDR1 SGHVS and CDR2 FNYEAQ. The CDR3 consists of 15 residues. V lost 1 base and J lost 3, with 12 bases in between. CDR3 sequence reads: CASSLGSTGKETQYF. CDR3 bases: TGTGCCAGCAGCTTAGGCTCGACGGGGAAAGAGACCCAGTACTTC. Variable domain in full (rest from reference TRBV7-6 and TRBJ2-5): GAGVSQSPRYKVTKRGQDVALRCDPISGHVSLYWYRQALGQGPEFLTYFNYEAQQDKSGLPNDRFSAERPEGSISTLTIQRTEQRDSAMYRCASSLGSTGKETQYFGPGTRLLVL.

This clone is a singleton in its sample. The chain has TRBV24-1 and TRBJ2-3, with TRBD1 matching 11 bases. J gave up 4 bases and V 12 bases, and 11 bases lay outside the gene matches. CDR3 size: 15 residues. Germline CDR1 reads KGHDR; CDR2 reads SFDVKD. CDR3 sequence reads: CASSAGQGVADTQYF. CDR3 sequence (DNA): TGTGCCTCCTCCGCGGGACAGGGGGTTGCAGATACGCAGTATTTT.

The chain employs TRBV4-1 and TRBJ2-1, with a tentative D call TRBD2 (5 bases). V was shortened by 2 bases and J by 0 bases, with 11 bases between the two germline ends. Germline loops: CDR1 MGHRA, CDR2 YSYEKL. CDR3 size: 16 residues. Here the CDR3 DNA reads TGCGCCAGCAGCCAACCTAGCACGAGCTCCTACAATGAGCAGTTCTTC. Its translation: CASSQPSTSSYNEQFF.

The V gene is TRBV7-2, the J gene TRBJ1-3; unclear D gene. The CDR3 has 15 residues. V was clipped by 1 base and J by 4 bases, with 11 bases between them. Germline CDR1 SGHTA, CDR2 FQGNSA. CDR3 amino acids: CASSLGAGGGNTIYF. The CDR3 DNA is TGTGCCAGCAGCTTAGGAGCTGGCGGAGGAAACACCATATATTTT.

The V call is TRBV11-2, the J call TRBJ1-1; tentative D call: TRBD1 (6 bases). Trimming left V 3 bases short and J 8 bases short, with 13 bases between. This CDR3 comprises 13 residues. CDR1 and CDR2 (germline): SGHAT, FQNNGV. Here the CDR3 reads CASSFGLDREAFF. The CDR3, as DNA: TGTGCCAGCAGCTTCGGTTTAGACAGGGAAGCTTTCTTT.

The chain combines TRBV7-2 with TRBJ1-1; 9 bases align to TRBD1. The CDR3 has 15 residues. Germline CDR1 is SGHTA and CDR2 is FQGNSA. Trimming removed 1 base from V and 2 bases from J; junction bases left unmatched: 2. CDR3 bases: TGTGCCAGCAGCTTAGTACAGGGGGCTAACACTGAAGCTTTCTTT. Translated, it gives CASSLVQGANTEAFF.

J is TRBJ2-7 and V is TRBV16; D ambiguous. Germline CDR1 reads KGHSY; CDR2 reads FQNENV. This CDR3 has 12 residues. V lost 4 bases and J 3 bases, leaving 7 bases between the germline ends. The CDR3 here is CASSLVNYEQYF. DNA of the CDR3: TGTGCCAGCAGCCTCGTCAACTACGAGCAGTACTTC.

This clone has only one observation. Relative to the germline gene, one junction end is altered; a read error may explain this. V is TRBV20-1 and J is TRBJ2-7; 8 bases agree with TRBD1. The V gene's germline CDR1 is DFQATT and CDR2 SNEGSKA (reference sequence). This CDR3 comprises 11 residues. The DNA for the CDR3 is TGCAGTGCGGGGACAGGTCAAAGTCTCCACTTC. It specifies CSAGTGQSLHF.

Concerning this clone itself: This CDR3 is also generated by other DNA sequences in the sample. The V call is TRBV9, the J call TRBJ2-5; 9 positions match TRBD2. Germline assignment: CDR1 SGDLS and CDR2 YYNGEE. Trimming took 2 bases from V and 5 from J; bases not matched to a gene: 4. The CDR3 has 14 residues. The CDR3 coding sequence is TGTGCCAGCAGCGTGGGACTAGCTAGGGAGACCCAGTACTTC. Encoded protein: CASSVGLARETQYF.

V usage is TRBV2 and J usage is TRBJ1-2, with D possibly being TRBD1 (6 bases). Germline V gives CDR1 SNHLY, CDR2 FYNNEI. The CDR3 has 15 residues. Deletions cut 5 bases from V and 4 bases from J, with 17 bases between. In DNA, the CDR3 is TGTGCCAGCAGTTCGATGACCGGGGGCCCCTATGGCTACACCTTC. Encoded protein: CASSSMTGGPYGYTF.

V usage is TRBV5-1 and J usage is TRBJ2-3; D uncertain. Trimming removed 3 bases at V and 3 bases at J, with 23 bases between. CDR1 is SGHRS, CDR2 YFSETQ, per germline. The CDR3 is made up of 18 amino acids. The CDR3 bases are TGCGCCAGCAGCTCTCTGCCCGCAATAGTTAGAGGAACAGATACGCAGTATTTT. As protein: CASSSLPAIVRGTDTQYF. Variable domain in full (rest from reference TRBV5-1 and TRBJ2-3): KAGVTQTPRYLIKTRGQQVTLSCSPISGHRSVSWYQQTPGQGLQFLFEYFSETQRNKGNFPGRFSGRQFSNSRSEMNVSTLELGDSALYLCASSSLPAIVRGTDTQYFGPGTRLTVL.

Points on this clone: Germline and junction disagree at one end, which may indicate a read error. The CDR3: CASSSRQGLKTEAFF. The DNA for the CDR3 is TGTGCCAGCAGCTCCAGACAGGGGCTGAAGACTGAAGCTTTCTTT. The rearrangement joins TRBV11-3 to TRBJ1-1, with 8 bases that match TRBD1. Per the germline V gene, CDR1 is SGHNT and CDR2 is YENEEA. The CDR3 covers 15 residues.

This chain connects TRBV11-1 to TRBJ1-4; 8 positions agree with TRBD1. V was clipped by 8 bases and J by 6 bases; unmatched bases: 8. Germline V gives CDR1 SGHAT, CDR2 FQDESV (reference sequence). This CDR3 has 14 amino acids. In DNA, the CDR3 is TGTGCCAGCGCCCCCGGGACAGGCGATGAAAAACTGTTTTTT. This encodes CASAPGTGDEKLFF.

The chain joins TRBV4-1 to TRBJ1-3; D gene ambiguous. Trimming removed 4 bases at V and 1 base at J, with 14 bases between. This CDR3 has 16 residues. The V gene's germline CDR1 is MGHRA and CDR2 YSYEKL. The CDR3 coding sequence is TGCGCCAGCAGCCGAGACGTTGAGCGATCTGGAAACACCATATATTTT. Its protein is CASSRDVERSGNTIYF.

The chain is built from TRBV6-4 and TRBJ2-6, with TRBD1 matching over 9 bases. V shed 5 bases and J 3 bases; nucleotides not matched to a gene: 5. CDR3 length: 16 amino acids. Germline CDR1 and CDR2: MRHNA and SNTAGT. For the CDR3, the DNA is TGTGCCAGCAGTTTACAGGGGGCTAGTGGGGCCAACGTCCTGACTTTC. Translation gives CASSLQGASGANVLTF.

This chain uses TRBV28 with TRBJ2-7; D is perhaps TRBD2 (6 bases). This CDR3 region has 14 residues. From germline, CDR1 is MDHEN and CDR2 SYDVKM. V lost 5 bases and J 7 bases, leaving 18 bases between the germline ends. The CDR3 DNA is TGTGCCAGCAGTGAACCGGGACTCTCGTTTGAGCAGTACTTC. Translated, it gives CASSEPGLSFEQYF.

The gene calls are TRBV5-1 and TRBJ2-2; 8 bases are a match to TRBD2. The CDR3 extends over 16 amino acids. Germline CDR1 is SGHRS and CDR2 is YFSETQ. J gave up 5 bases and V 4 bases, and 10 bases lay outside the gene matches. The CDR3 is CASSRSSGSLTGELFF. The CDR3 DNA sequence: TGCGCCAGCAGCCGTTCCAGCGGGAGTTTAACCGGGGAGCTGTTTTTT. Full variable domain (rest looked up from reference TRBV5-1 and TRBJ2-2): KAGVTQTPRYLIKTRGQQVTLSCSPISGHRSVSWYQQTPGQGLQFLFEYFSETQRNKGNFPGRFSGRQFSNSRSEMNVSTLELGDSALYLCASSRSSGSLTGELFFGEGSRLTVL.